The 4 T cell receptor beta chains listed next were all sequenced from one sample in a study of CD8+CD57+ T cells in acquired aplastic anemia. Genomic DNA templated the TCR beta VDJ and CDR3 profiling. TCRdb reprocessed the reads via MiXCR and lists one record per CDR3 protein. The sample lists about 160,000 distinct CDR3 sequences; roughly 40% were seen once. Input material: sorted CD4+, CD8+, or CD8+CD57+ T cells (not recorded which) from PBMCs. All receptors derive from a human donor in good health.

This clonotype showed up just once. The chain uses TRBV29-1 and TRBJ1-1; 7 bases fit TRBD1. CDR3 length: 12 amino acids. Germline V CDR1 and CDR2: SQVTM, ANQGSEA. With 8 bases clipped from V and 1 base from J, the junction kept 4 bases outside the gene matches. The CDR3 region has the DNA TGCAGCCTGGGACAGAGGAACACTGAAGCTTTCTTT. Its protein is CSLGQRNTEAFF.

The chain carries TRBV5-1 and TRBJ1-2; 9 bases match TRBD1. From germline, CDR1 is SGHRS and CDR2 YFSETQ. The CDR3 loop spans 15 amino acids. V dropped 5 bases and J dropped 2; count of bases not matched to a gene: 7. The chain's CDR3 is CASSPGDRENYGYTF. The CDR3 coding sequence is TGCGCCAGCAGTCCCGGGGACAGGGAAAACTATGGCTACACCTTC.

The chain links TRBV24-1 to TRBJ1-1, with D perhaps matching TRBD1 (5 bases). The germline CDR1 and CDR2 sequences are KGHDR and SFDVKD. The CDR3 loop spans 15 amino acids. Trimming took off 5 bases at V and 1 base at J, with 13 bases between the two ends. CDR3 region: CATSARDDRNTEAFF. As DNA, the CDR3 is TGTGCCACCAGTGCTAGAGACGACAGGAACACTGAAGCTTTCTTT.

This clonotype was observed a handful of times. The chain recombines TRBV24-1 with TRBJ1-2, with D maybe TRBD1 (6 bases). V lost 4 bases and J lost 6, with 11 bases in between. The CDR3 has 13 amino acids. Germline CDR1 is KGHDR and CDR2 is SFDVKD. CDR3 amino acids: CATSDRDTDGYTF. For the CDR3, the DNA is TGTGCCACCAGTGACAGGGACACTGATGGCTACACCTTC.